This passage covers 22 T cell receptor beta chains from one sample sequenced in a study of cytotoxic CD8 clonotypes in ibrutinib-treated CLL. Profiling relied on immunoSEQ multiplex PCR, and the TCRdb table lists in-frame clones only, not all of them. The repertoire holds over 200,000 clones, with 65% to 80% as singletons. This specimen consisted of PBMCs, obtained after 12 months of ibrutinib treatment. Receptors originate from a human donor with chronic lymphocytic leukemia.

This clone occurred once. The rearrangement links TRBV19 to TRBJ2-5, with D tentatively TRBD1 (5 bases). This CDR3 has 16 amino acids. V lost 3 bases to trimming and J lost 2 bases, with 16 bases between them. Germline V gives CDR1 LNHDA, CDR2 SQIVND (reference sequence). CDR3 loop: CASSIRAVSWQETQYF. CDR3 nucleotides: TGTGCCAGTAGTATCAGGGCGGTGAGTTGGCAAGAGACCCAGTACTTC.

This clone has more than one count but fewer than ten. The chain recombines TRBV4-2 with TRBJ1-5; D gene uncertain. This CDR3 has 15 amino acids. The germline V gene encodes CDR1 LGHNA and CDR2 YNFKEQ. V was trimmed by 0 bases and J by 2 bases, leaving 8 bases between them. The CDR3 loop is CASSQDQAGNQPQHF. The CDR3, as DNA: TGTGCCAGCAGCCAAGATCAGGCAGGCAATCAGCCCCAGCATTTT.

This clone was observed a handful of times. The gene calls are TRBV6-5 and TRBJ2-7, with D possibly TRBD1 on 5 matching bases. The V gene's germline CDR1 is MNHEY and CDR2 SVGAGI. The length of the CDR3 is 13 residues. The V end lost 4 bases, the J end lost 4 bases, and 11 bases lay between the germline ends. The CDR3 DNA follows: TGTGCCAGCAGTTCAACAGGAGAGTACGAGCAGTACTTC. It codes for CASSSTGEYEQYF.

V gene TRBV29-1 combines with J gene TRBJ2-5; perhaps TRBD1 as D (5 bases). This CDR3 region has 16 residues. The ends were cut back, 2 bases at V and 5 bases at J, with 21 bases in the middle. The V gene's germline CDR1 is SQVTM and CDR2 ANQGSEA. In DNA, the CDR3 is TGCAGCGTTGAATCCCGAGTGGGGCGGCTTGGGGAGACCCAGTACTTC. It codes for CSVESRVGRLGETQYF.

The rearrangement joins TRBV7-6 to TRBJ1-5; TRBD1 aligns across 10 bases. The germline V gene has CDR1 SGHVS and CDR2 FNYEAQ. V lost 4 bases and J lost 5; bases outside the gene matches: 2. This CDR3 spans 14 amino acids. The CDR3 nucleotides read TGTGCCAGCAGCTCGGGACAGGGGTATCAGCCCCAGCATTTT. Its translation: CASSSGQGYQPQHF.

The CDR3: CASSQGDYTEAFF. For the CDR3, the DNA is TGTGCCAGCAGCCAAGGGGACTACACTGAAGCTTTCTTT. The chain joins TRBV11-3 to TRBJ1-1; D may be TRBD1 (5 bases). Trimming cost V 5 bases and J 3 bases, with 10 bases left between them. Looked up from germline, CDR1 is SGHNT and CDR2 is YENEEA. The CDR3 consists of 13 residues.

The CDR3 protein is CASSRLGQGDQPQHF. The CDR3 nucleotides are TGTGCCAGCAGCCGATTGGGACAGGGGGACCAGCCCCAGCATTTT. The chain employs TRBV7-8 and TRBJ1-5, with 11 bases fitting TRBD1. Germline trimming cut 5 bases from V and 7 bases from J; bases unmatched to any gene: 7. Germline V CDR1 and CDR2: SGHVS, FQNEAQ. The CDR3 contains 15 residues.

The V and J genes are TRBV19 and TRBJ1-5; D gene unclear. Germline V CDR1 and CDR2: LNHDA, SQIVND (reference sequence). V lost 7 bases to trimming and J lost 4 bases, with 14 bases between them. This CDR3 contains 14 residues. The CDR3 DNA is TGTGCCAGTAAAGATGGACCAAGGAATCAGCCCCAGCATTTT. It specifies CASKDGPRNQPQHF.

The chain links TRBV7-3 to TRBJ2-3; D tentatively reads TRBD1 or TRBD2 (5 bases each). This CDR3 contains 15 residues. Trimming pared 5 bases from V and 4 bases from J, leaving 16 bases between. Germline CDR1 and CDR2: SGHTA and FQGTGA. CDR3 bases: TGTGCCAGCAGCCAAGAGGGCAGGGATGCAGATACGCAGTATTTT. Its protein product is CASSQEGRDADTQYF. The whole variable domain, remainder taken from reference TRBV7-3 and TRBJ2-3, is GAGVSQTPSNKVTEKGKYVELRCDPISGHTALYWYRQSLGQGPEFLIYFQGTGAADDSGLPNDRFFAVRPEGSVSTLKIQRTERGDSAVYLCASSQEGRDADTQYFGPGTRLTVL.

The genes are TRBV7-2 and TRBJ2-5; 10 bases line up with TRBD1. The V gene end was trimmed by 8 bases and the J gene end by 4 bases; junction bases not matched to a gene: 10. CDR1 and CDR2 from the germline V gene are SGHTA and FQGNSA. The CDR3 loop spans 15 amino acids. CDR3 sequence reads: CASDRQGAFGETQYF. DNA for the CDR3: TGTGCCAGCGATCGACAGGGGGCTTTCGGAGAGACCCAGTACTTC.

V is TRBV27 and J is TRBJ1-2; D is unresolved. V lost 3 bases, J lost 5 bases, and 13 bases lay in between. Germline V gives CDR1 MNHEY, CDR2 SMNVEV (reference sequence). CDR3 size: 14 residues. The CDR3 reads CASSLEGGLYGYTF. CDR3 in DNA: TGTGCCAGCAGTTTGGAGGGTGGGTTGTATGGCTACACCTTC.

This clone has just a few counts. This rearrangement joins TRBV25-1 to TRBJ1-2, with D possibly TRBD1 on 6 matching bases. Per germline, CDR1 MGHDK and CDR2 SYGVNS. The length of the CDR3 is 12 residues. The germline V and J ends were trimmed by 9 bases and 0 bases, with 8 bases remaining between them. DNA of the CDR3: TGTGCCAGTAGGACAGCTAACTATGGCTACACCTTC. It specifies CASRTANYGYTF.

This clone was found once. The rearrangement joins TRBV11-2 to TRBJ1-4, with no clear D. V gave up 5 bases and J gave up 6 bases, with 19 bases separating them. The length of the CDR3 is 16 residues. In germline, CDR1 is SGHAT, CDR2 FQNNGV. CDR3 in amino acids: CASSRSLWEGYEKLFF. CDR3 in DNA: TGTGCCAGCAGCAGAAGCCTGTGGGAGGGCTATGAAAAACTGTTTTTT.

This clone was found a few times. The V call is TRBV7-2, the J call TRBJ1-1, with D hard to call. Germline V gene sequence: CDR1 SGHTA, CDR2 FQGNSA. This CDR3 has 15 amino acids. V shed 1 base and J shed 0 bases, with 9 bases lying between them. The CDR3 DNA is TGTGCCAGCAGCTTAGACCAGAACCTGAACACTGAAGCTTTCTTT. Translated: CASSLDQNLNTEAFF.

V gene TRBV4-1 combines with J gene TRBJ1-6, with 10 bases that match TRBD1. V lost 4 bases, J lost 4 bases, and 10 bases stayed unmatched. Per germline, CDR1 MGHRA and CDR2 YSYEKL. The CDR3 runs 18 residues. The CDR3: CASSLYIGTGEYNSPLHF. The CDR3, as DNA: TGCGCCAGCAGCCTTTACATTGGGACAGGGGAATATAATTCACCCCTCCACTTT.

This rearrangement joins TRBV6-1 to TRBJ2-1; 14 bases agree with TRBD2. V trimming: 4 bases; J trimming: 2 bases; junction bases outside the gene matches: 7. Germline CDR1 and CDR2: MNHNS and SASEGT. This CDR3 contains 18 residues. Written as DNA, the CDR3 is TGTGCCAGCAGTGGCGGACTAGCGGGGGGAACAGCCTACAATGAGCAGTTCTTC. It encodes CASSGGLAGGTAYNEQFF.

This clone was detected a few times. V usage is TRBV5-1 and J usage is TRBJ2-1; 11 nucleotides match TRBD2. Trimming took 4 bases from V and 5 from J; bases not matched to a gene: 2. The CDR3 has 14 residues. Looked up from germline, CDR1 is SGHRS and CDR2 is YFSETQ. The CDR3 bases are TGCGCCAGCAGCCTGACTAGCGGGGACAATGAGCAGTTCTTC. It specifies CASSLTSGDNEQFF.

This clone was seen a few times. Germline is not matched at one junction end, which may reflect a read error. In nucleotides, the CDR3 is TGTGCCAGCGGTGACAGGGTGAGTAATTCACCCCTCCACTTT. Encoded protein: CASGDRVSNSPLHF. The chain recombines TRBV2 with TRBJ1-6, with 7 positions matching TRBD1. CDR3 size: 14 residues. Looked up from germline, CDR1 is SNHLY and CDR2 is FYNNEI. Full variable domain (outside the CDR3, taken from reference TRBV2 and TRBJ1-6): EPEVTQTPSHQVTQMGQEVILRCVPISNHLYFYWYRQILGQKVEFLVSFYNNEISEKSEIFDDQFSVERPDGSNFTLKIRSTKLEDSAMYFCASGDRVSNSPLHFGNGTRLTVT.

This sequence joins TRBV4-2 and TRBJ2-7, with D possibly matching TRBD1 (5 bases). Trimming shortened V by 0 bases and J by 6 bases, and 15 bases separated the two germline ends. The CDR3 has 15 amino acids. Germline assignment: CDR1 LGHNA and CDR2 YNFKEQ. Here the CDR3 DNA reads TGTGCCAGCAGCCAAGATGGCAGGGTTCGTGCCGAGCAGTACTTC. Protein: CASSQDGRVRAEQYF.

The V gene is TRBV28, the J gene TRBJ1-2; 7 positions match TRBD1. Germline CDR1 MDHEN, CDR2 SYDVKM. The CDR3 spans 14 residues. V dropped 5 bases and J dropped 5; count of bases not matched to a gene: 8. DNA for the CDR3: TGTGCCAGCAGTCCGATAGGGGGCGTGTATGGCTACACCTTC. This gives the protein CASSPIGGVYGYTF.

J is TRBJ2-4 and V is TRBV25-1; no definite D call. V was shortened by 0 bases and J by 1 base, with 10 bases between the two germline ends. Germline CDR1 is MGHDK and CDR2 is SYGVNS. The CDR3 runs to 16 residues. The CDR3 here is CASSEYDTQAKNIQYF. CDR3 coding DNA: TGTGCCAGCAGTGAATATGACACTCAGGCCAAAAACATTCAGTACTTC.

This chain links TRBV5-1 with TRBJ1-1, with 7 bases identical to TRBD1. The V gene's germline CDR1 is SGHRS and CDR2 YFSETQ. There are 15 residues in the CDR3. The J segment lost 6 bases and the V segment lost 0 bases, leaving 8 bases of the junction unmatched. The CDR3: CASSLVTGKLAEAFF. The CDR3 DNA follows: TGCGCCAGCAGCTTGGTGACAGGGAAGCTGGCTGAAGCTTTCTTT.